The source of this T cell receptor beta chain is a study of blood T cell repertoires in COVID-19. The table came from immunoSEQ multiplex PCR; TCRdb's copy has only in-frame clones and leaves some out. The sample lists under 450,000 clones; approximately 87% were seen once. Cohorts were determined from participant-reported clinical history. Recovered Cohort 3 donors showed two negative PCRs, clearance, or symptom resolution. V lost 5 bases and J 5 bases, leaving 12 bases between the germline ends. The germline V gene has CDR1 SGHAT and CDR2 FQNNGV. This CDR3 is built from 13 residues. The TCR originated in a young man who had recovered from COVID-19. Sequencing was done on a sample of PBMCs or T cells enriched from blood (not recorded which). V is TRBV11-2 and J is TRBJ1-2, with a weak D call TRBD1 (5 bases). The CDR3 loop reads CASSPSRVYGYTF. CDR3 nucleotide sequence: TGTGCCAGCAGCCCAAGCAGGGTATATGGCTACACCTTC.